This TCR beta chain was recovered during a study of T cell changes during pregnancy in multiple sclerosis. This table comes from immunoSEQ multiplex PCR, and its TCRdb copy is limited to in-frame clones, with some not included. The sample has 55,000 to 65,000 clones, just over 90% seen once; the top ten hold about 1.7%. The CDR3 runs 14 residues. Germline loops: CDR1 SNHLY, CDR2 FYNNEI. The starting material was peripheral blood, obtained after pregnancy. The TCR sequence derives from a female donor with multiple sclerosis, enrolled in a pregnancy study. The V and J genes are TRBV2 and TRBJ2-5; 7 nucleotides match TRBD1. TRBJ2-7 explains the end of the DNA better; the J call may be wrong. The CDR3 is CASRVTGSLYEQYF. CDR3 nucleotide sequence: TGTGCCAGCAGGGTGACAGGGAGTCTCTACGAGCAGTACTTC.